The 22 T cell receptor beta chains given below trace back to one sample, sequenced in a study of Ad26.COV2.S vaccination and SARS-CoV-2 variants. Here immunoSEQ multiplex PCR was the method, and the copy in TCRdb shows in-frame clones only, minus some. The sample holds about 410,000 clones, around 93% seen once. Treatment denoted: some 20 received Ad26.COV2.S at low or high dose, single or two shots; roughly five received placebo; per-sample allocation not given. It was on day 63 after the first vaccine or placebo injection that samples were taken. Sequencing used peripheral blood, obtained in a trial of Ad26.COV2.S vaccine versus placebo. These receptors were collected from a person between 18 and 59 years old who received the Ad26.COV2.S COVID-19 vaccine or a placebo.

This CDR3 reads CASNGLAGAKSTDTQYF. The DNA for the CDR3 is TGTGCCAGCAATGGTCTAGCGGGGGCCAAAAGCACAGATACGCAGTATTTT. The rearrangement links TRBV2 to TRBJ2-3, with 10 bases lining up with TRBD2. Germline CDR1 is SNHLY and CDR2 is FYNNEI. V gave up 7 bases and J gave up 0 bases; unmatched junction bases: 10. The CDR3 consists of 17 residues.

V is TRBV28 and J is TRBJ2-7, with D possibly TRBD1 on 5 matching bases. The CDR3 covers 15 residues. Germline CDR1 MDHEN, CDR2 SYDVKM. The V and J ends lost 2 bases and 3 bases respectively, with 14 bases between them. CDR3 DNA sequence: TGTGCCAGCAGTTTAGAGTCACAGGCCTTCTACGAGCAGTACTTC. Its protein product is CASSLESQAFYEQYF.

The V and J genes are TRBV10-3 and TRBJ2-7; weak D call: TRBD1 (6 bases). This CDR3 contains 13 residues. Germline lookup yields CDR1 ENHRY and CDR2 SYGVKD. V lost 3 bases to trimming and J lost 6 bases, with 12 bases between them. This CDR3 reads CAISEVQGFEQYF. The CDR3, as DNA: TGTGCCATCAGTGAAGTACAGGGATTCGAGCAGTACTTC.

The rearrangement joins TRBV30 to TRBJ2-5; D gene unclear. Germline values: CDR1 GTSNPN, CDR2 SVGIG (reference sequence). The CDR3 consists of 15 residues. Trimming left V 0 bases short and J 1 base short, with 12 bases between. CDR3 sequence reads: CAWSVTATLQETQYF. The CDR3 coding sequence is TGTGCCTGGAGTGTTACGGCGACACTCCAAGAGACCCAGTACTTC.

The chain recombines TRBV28 with TRBJ1-4; D uncertain. The CDR3 contains 11 residues. The germline V and J ends were trimmed by 3 bases and 8 bases, with 4 bases remaining between them. The germline gives CDR1 MDHEN, CDR2 SYDVKM. The CDR3 loop is CASSFEEKLFF. As DNA, the CDR3 is TGTGCCAGCAGTTTCGAGGAAAAACTGTTTTTT.

The V gene is TRBV7-2, the J gene TRBJ2-7; the match to TRBD1 covers 7 bases. The CDR3 is 15 amino acids. The V gene's germline CDR1 is SGHTA and CDR2 FQGNSA. V shed 1 base, J shed 1 base, and the junction held 4 bases outside the gene matches. DNA for the CDR3: TGTGCCAGCAGCTTAGAAGGGACAGCGTCCTACGAGCAGTACTTC. This sequence encodes CASSLEGTASYEQYF.

The chain employs TRBV19 and TRBJ2-7; the match to TRBD1 covers 10 bases. The trim removed 2 bases at V and 3 bases at J, leaving 4 bases unmatched. The CDR3 length is 15 residues. Germline CDR1 LNHDA, CDR2 SQIVND (reference sequence). CDR3 in amino acids: CASSIRRTGGYEQYF. The CDR3 nucleotides read TGTGCCAGTAGTATACGCAGGACAGGGGGCTACGAGCAGTACTTC.

Concerning this clone: This same CDR3 is encoded by further DNA sequences in the sample. J is TRBJ1-1 and V is TRBV3-1 (or the pseudogene TRBV3-2); D gene ambiguous. The CDR3 spans 13 residues. The germline V gene has CDR1 LGHDT and CDR2 YNNKEL (reference sequence). Deletions cut 0 bases from V and 2 bases from J, with 4 bases between. The CDR3 spells CASSQDRNTEAFF. The DNA for the CDR3 is TGTGCCAGCAGCCAAGACAGAAACACTGAAGCTTTCTTT.

This sequence joins TRBV7-2 and TRBJ2-3; 9 bases line up with TRBD2. In germline, CDR1 is SGHTA, CDR2 FQGNSA. With V trimmed by 4 bases and J by 13 bases, 21 bases remained unmatched. CDR3 length: 17 amino acids. This CDR3 reads CASSSFRVSGGKPKEYF. In DNA form, the CDR3 reads TGTGCCAGCAGCTCCTTTCGGGTTAGCGGGGGAAAACCGAAGGAGTATTTT.

The rearrangement links TRBV9 to TRBJ2-1; D ambiguous. Trimming removed 0 bases at V and 1 base at J, with 20 bases between. The CDR3 runs to 19 residues. Germline V CDR1 and CDR2: SGDLS, YYNGEE. The CDR3, as DNA: TGTGCCAGCAGCGTAGGGACCGGCGGACCTTTAGGATCCTACAATGAGCAGTTCTTC. As protein: CASSVGTGGPLGSYNEQFF.

The chain carries TRBV10-2 and TRBJ2-1; TRBD2 agrees at 8 bases. The CDR3 covers 15 residues. The V gene end was trimmed by 6 bases and the J gene end by 3 bases; junction bases not matched to a gene: 7. Germline V CDR1 and CDR2: WSHSY, SAAADI. CDR3 sequence (DNA): TGCGCCAGCAGCGAGAGTAGCGGGAACTACAATGAGCAGTTCTTC. Residues: CASSESSGNYNEQFF.

This chain connects TRBV18 to TRBJ1-5, with 8 bases aligning to TRBD1. Per the germline V gene, CDR1 is KGHSH and CDR2 is LQKENI. CDR3 length: 14 residues. The V segment lost 2 bases and the J segment 5 bases; nucleotides outside the gene matches: 2. The CDR3 DNA is TGTGCCAGCTCACCAGACAGGGGCCATCAGCCCCAGCATTTT. This sequence encodes CASSPDRGHQPQHF.

This clone showed up just once. The chain joins TRBV5-1 to TRBJ2-5; no clear D. This CDR3 contains 14 residues. In germline, CDR1 is SGHRS, CDR2 YFSETQ. V was shortened by 4 bases and J by 4 bases, with 14 bases between the two germline ends. Written as DNA, the CDR3 is TGCGCCAGCAGCCCGGACGGGCTCATAGAGACCCAGTACTTC. Protein: CASSPDGLIETQYF. Drawing the rest from reference TRBV5-1 and TRBJ2-5, the complete variable domain is KAGVTQTPRYLIKTRGQQVTLSCSPISGHRSVSWYQQTPGQGLQFLFEYFSETQRNKGNFPGRFSGRQFSNSRSEMNVSTLELGDSALYLCASSPDGLIETQYFGPGTRLLVL.

The sample holds one count of this clone. V is TRBV19 and J is TRBJ2-2; 8 bases align to TRBD1. The CDR3 has 15 amino acids. The V gene's germline CDR1 is LNHDA and CDR2 SQIVND (reference sequence). Trimming took 10 bases from V and 6 from J; bases not matched to a gene: 13. CDR3 nucleotides: TGTGCCACGAGGACAGGGTCGGCAGCGTCCGGGGAGCTGTTTTTT. Translated: CATRTGSAASGELFF.

The chain links TRBV5-6 to TRBJ2-5; tentative D call: TRBD1 (6 bases). The CDR3 sequence is 15 residues long. From germline, CDR1 is SGHDT and CDR2 YYEEEE. The V gene lost 4 bases and the J gene lost 2 bases, with 15 bases spanning the gap. Written as DNA, the CDR3 is TGTGCCAGCAGCGCACCGACAGGACCGCAAGAGACCCAGTACTTC. Translated, it gives CASSAPTGPQETQYF. The full variable domain, rest sourced from reference TRBV5-6 and TRBJ2-5, is DAGVTQSPTHLIKTRGQQVTLRCSPKSGHDTVSWYQQALGQGPQFIFQYYEEEERQRGNFPDRFSGHQFPNYSSELNVNALLLGDSALYLCASSAPTGPQETQYFGPGTRLLVL.

This sequence joins TRBV7-6 and TRBJ2-2, with 12 bases identical to TRBD2. Germline assignment: CDR1 SGHVS and CDR2 FNYEAQ. This CDR3 region has 16 residues. Losses at the gene ends were 5 bases for V and 1 base for J; bases not matched to a gene: 2. In DNA form, the CDR3 reads TGTGCCAGCAGCCGGGGACTAGCGGGGAACACCGGGGAGCTGTTTTTT. This codes for CASSRGLAGNTGELFF. The full variable domain, its missing parts supplied by reference TRBV7-6 and TRBJ2-2, is GAGVSQSPRYKVTKRGQDVALRCDPISGHVSLYWYRQALGQGPEFLTYFNYEAQQDKSGLPNDRFSAERPEGSISTLTIQRTEQRDSAMYRCASSRGLAGNTGELFFGEGSRLTVL.

This clone appeared a single time. The chain is built from TRBV6-6 and TRBJ2-5, with D possibly matching TRBD1 (7 bases). Germline V gene data show CDR1 as MNHNY and CDR2 as SVGAGI (reference sequence). V was pared by 6 bases and J by 1 base, with 12 bases between. This CDR3 is 14 amino acids long. The CDR3 spells CASRRGTVQETQYF. The CDR3 coding sequence is TGTGCCAGCAGACGCGGGACAGTCCAAGAGACCCAGTACTTC.

The chain uses TRBV27 and TRBJ2-1; D not resolved. Trimming stripped 0 bases from V and 5 bases from J, with 8 bases between. The CDR3 is 14 residues long. Germline lookup yields CDR1 MNHEY and CDR2 SMNVEV (reference sequence). The CDR3 DNA follows: TGTGCCAGCAGTTTATCGGCCCTTAACAATGAGCAGTTCTTC. This codes for CASSLSALNNEQFF.

The chain employs TRBV11-2 and TRBJ1-2, with a tentative D call TRBD1 (5 bases). V was shortened by 5 bases and J by 0 bases, with 13 bases between the two germline ends. The germline V gene encodes CDR1 SGHAT and CDR2 FQNNGV. The CDR3 contains 15 residues. For the CDR3, the DNA is TGTGCCAGCAGCCCCACCGCAGGGCCTAACTATGGCTACACCTTC. As protein: CASSPTAGPNYGYTF.

This clone was found once. The chain uses TRBV27 and TRBJ2-7; either TRBD1 or TRBD2 may supply D (6 bases each). In germline, CDR1 is MNHEY, CDR2 SMNVEV (reference sequence). The CDR3 spans 14 residues. Trimming cost V 5 bases and J 1 base, with 12 bases left between them. The CDR3 region has the DNA TGTGCCAGCAGTCCCCGAGGGGGGTCCTACGAGCAGTACTTC. It yields the protein CASSPRGGSYEQYF.

J is TRBJ1-6 and V is TRBV18, with a tentative D call TRBD1 (5 bases). Germline values: CDR1 KGHSH, CDR2 LQKENI. The CDR3 extends over 17 amino acids. Trimming shortened V by 0 bases and J by 6 bases, and 15 bases separated the two germline ends. The CDR3 spells CASSPPGRDGGNSPLHF. The CDR3, as DNA: TGTGCCAGCTCACCACCGGGCAGGGACGGAGGTAATTCACCCCTCCACTTT.

The rearrangement uses TRBV27 and TRBJ2-1; 8 bases line up with TRBD2. CDR1 and CDR2 (germline): MNHEY, SMNVEV (reference sequence). The CDR3 consists of 15 residues. With V trimmed by 11 bases and J by 8 bases, 17 bases remained unmatched. The CDR3 DNA reads as TGTGCCGTCCAGGCTGGACTAGCCCTCGGCCATGAGCAGTTCTTC. Its translation is CAVQAGLALGHEQFF.